The rows below give T cell receptor beta chains drawn from one sample of a study of OX40 agonist ivuxolimab in advanced cancers. Some clones are missing from TCRdb's copy, which holds only in-frame ones; the method was immunoSEQ multiplex PCR. The table includes about 19,000 clones, 83% detected once. The sample here was CD4+ or CD8+ T cells sorted from blood, taken in a trial of the OX40 agonist ivuxolimab. The receptors stem from an adult with an advanced solid tumor such as melanoma, head and neck, liver or kidney cancer. Both conserved end residues are part of each CDR3. The order of the fields is clone size, D gene, J gene, V gene, CDR3 DNA, CDR3 protein. The D gene is left open where the match is weak. Clone size, where shown, is once, few, many, or a class for clones that have expanded.

.,.,TRBJ1-1,TRBV7-2,TGTGCCAGCAGCTCGCCCCCGAACACTGAAGCTTTCTTT,CASSSPPNTEAFF
.,.,TRBJ1-5,TRBV9,TGTGCCAGCAGCGCAGGGCACAAGGGCAATCAGCCCCAGCATTTT,CASSAGHKGNQPQHF
.,.,TRBJ1-2,TRBV7-9,TGTGCCAGCAGCTTAGGCAGGGCGGATGGCTACACCTTC,CASSLGRADGYTF
.,TRBD1,TRBJ1-2,TRBV10-3,TGTGCCATCAGCGGGACAGACGACTATGGCTACACCTTC,CAISGTDDYGYTF
.,.,TRBJ2-7,TRBV6-6,TGTGCCAGCAGTTACTCGAGACACGAGCAGTACTTC,CASSYSRHEQYF
.,TRBD1,TRBJ2-2,TRBV6-4,TGTGCCAGCAGCCCCGGGACAGGCCTAGGGGAGCTGTTTTTT,CASSPGTGLGELFF
.,.,TRBJ2-1,TRBV9,TGTGCCAGCAGCGTAGATGGGGCCAATGAGCAGTTCTTC,CASSVDGANEQFF
.,TRBD1,TRBJ2-2,TRBV7-3,TGTGCCAGCAGCTCCCAACCGGGACAGGGGAACACCGGGGAGCTGTTTTTT,CASSSQPGQGNTGELFF
.,TRBD1,TRBJ2-7,TRBV11-2,TGTGCCAGCAGCCGGACAGGGGAAAACTACGAGCAGTACTTC,CASSRTGENYEQYF
.,.,TRBJ1-5,TRBV19,TGTGCCAGTAGTACCCGCGGGCCCCAGCATTTT,CASSTRGPQHF
.,.,TRBJ2-1,TRBV28,TGTGCCAGCAGTTTCCCTGGGACGGGAAATGAGCAGTTCTTC,CASSFPGTGNEQFF
.,.,TRBJ1-2,TRBV6-5,TGTGCCAGCAGTTACTCGTCCATTTATGGCTACACCTTC,CASSYSSIYGYTF
.,.,TRBJ2-2,TRBV4-1,TGCGCCAGCAGCCAGCCTCAAAGTGCCGGGGAGCTGTTTTTT,CASSQPQSAGELFF
.,.,TRBJ2-2,TRBV6-6,TGTGCCAGCAGTTACGGCACCGGGGAGCTGTTTTTT,CASSYGTGELFF
.,.,TRBJ1-2,TRBV30,TGTGCCTGGAGCGCTCCTACTGGAATCGGCTACACCTTC,CAWSAPTGIGYTF
.,TRBD2,TRBJ2-3,TRBV7-8,TGTGCCAGCAGCGTGAATAGCGGGGGGGCTACGGGAGATACGCAGTATTTT,CASSVNSGGATGDTQYF
.,TRBD1,TRBJ2-7,TRBV30,TGTGCCTGGAGTGCCGGGACAGGGAACGACGAGCAGTACTTC,CAWSAGTGNDEQYF
.,TRBD1,TRBJ2-3,TRBV6-5,TGTGCCAGCAGTTACCCGGGACAGGGGGTGGCAGATACGCAGTATTTT,CASSYPGQGVADTQYF
.,.,TRBJ1-2,TRBV4-1,TGCGCCAGCAGCCAAGTAGACAGCCAGTATGGCTACACCTTC,CASSQVDSQYGYTF
.,.,TRBJ2-7,TRBV2,TGTGCCAGCAGTCTTACAGCCGGGTACGACGAGCAGTACTTC,CASSLTAGYDEQYF
.,.,TRBJ2-7,TRBV28,TGTGCCAGCAGTGTTCACAGGGCCTCCTACGAGCAGTACTTC,CASSVHRASYEQYF
medium-sized,.,TRBJ2-3,TRBV5-6,TGTGCCAGCAGCTCGTGGGATAATACGCAGTATTTT,CASSSWDNTQYF
.,.,TRBJ2-7,TRBV28,TGTGCCAGCAGTTCCCGCCTCAGCCCCTACGAGCAGTACTTC,CASSSRLSPYEQYF
.,.,TRBJ2-7,TRBV28,TGTGCCAGCAGCCCAGGGATCGGGCCCGTTGAGCAGTACTTC,CASSPGIGPVEQYF
.,.,TRBJ1-6,TRBV30,TGTGCCTGGACGGACGGGACAAGTACATCACCCCTCCACTTT,CAWTDGTSTSPLHF
.,.,TRBJ1-6,TRBV9,TGTGCCAGCAGCGTCTATGGTTCACCCCTCCACTTT,CASSVYGSPLHF
.,.,TRBJ2-7,TRBV9,TGTGCCAGCAGCACCCGACCAATGGACAATTCCTACGAGCAGTACTTC,CASSTRPMDNSYEQYF
.,TRBD1,TRBJ1-1,TRBV19,TGTGCCAGTAGGTCCGGGACAGGCGCTGTGAACACTGAAGCTTTCTTT,CASRSGTGAVNTEAFF
.,.,TRBJ1-6,TRBV18,TGTGCCAGCTCACCACATAGGGGGATACGCTCACCCCTCCACTTT,CASSPHRGIRSPLHF